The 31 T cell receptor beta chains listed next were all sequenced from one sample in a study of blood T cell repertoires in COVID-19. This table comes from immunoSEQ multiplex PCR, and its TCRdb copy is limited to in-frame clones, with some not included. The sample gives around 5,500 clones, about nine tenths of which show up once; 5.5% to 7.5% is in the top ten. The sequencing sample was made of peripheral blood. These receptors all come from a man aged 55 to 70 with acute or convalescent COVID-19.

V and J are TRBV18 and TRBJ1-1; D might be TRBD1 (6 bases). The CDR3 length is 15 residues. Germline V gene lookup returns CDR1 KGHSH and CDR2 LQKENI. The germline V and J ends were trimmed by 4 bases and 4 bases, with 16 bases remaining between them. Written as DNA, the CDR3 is TGTGCCAGCTCACGAAGACAGGTTGAAGGCACTGAAGCTTTCTTT. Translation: CASSRRQVEGTEAFF.

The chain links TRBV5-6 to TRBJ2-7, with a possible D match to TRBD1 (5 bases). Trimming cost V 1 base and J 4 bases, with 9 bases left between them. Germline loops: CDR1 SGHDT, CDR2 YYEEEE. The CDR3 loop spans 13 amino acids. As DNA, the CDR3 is TGTGCCAGCAGCTTGAGTCAGGGATACGAGCAGTACGTC. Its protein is CASSLSQGYEQYV.

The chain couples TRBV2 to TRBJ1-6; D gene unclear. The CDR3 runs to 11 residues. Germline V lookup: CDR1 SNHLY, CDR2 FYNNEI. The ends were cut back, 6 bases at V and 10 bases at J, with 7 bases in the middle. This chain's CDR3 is CASRVESPLHF. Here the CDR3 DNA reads TGTGCCAGCAGAGTAGAATCACCCCTCCACTTT.

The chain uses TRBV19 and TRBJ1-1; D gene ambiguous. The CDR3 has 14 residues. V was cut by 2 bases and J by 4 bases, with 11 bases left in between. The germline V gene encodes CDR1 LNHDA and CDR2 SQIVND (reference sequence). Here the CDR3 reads CASSIPGAATEAFF. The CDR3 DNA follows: TGTGCCAGTAGTATACCGGGAGCGGCCACTGAAGCTTTCTTT.

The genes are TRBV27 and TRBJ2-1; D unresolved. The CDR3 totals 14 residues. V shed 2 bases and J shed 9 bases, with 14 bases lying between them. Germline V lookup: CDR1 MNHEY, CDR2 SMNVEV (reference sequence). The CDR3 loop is CASSLSEISTEQFF. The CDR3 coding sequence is TGTGCCAGCAGTTTAAGCGAGATATCTACTGAGCAGTTCTTC.

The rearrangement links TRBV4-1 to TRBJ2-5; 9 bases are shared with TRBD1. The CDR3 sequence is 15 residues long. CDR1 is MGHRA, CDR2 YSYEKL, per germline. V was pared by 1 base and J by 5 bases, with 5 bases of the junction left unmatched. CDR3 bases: TGCGCCAGCAGCCAAGGGACAGGGGATGCGGAGACCCAGTACTTC. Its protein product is CASSQGTGDAETQYF.

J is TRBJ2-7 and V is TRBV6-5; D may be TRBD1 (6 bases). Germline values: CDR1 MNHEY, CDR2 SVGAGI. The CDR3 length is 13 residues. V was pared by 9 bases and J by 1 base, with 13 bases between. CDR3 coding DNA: TGTGCCAGTCACAGGGAGATTTCCTACGAGCAGTACTTC. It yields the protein CASHREISYEQYF.

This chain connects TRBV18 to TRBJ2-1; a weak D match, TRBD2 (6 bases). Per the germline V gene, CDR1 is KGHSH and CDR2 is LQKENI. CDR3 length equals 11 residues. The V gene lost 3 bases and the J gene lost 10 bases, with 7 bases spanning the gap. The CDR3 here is CASSPRGEQFF. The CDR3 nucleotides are TGTGCCAGCTCACCGCGGGGAGAGCAGTTCTTC.

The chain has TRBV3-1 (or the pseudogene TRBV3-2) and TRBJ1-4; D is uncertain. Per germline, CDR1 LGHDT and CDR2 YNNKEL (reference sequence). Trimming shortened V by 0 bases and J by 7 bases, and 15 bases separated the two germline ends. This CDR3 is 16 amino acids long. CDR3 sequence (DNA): TGTGCCAGCAGCCAAGAGATCAACAGTCTCGTTGAAAAACTGTTTTTT. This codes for CASSQEINSLVEKLFF.

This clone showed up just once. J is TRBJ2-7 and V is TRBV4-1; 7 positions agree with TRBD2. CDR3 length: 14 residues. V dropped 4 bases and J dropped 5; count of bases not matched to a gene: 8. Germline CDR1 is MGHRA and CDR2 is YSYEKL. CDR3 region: CASSPGLLGNEQYF. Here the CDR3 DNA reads TGCGCCAGCAGCCCGGGACTACTTGGGAACGAGCAGTACTTC.

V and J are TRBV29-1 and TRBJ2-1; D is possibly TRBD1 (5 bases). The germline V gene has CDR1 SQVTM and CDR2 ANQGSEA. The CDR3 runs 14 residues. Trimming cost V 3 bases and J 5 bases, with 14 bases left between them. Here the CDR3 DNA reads TGCAGCGTTGATGCCAAGTTAGGGGACAATGAGCAGTTCTTC. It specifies CSVDAKLGDNEQFF.

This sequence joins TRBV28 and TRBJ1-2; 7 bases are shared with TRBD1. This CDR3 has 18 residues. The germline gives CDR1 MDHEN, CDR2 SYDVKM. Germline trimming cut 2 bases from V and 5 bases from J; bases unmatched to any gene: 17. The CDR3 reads CASSLQGGPGAHLYGYTF. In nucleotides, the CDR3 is TGTGCCAGCAGTTTACAAGGGGGCCCCGGGGCCCACCTATATGGCTACACCTTC.

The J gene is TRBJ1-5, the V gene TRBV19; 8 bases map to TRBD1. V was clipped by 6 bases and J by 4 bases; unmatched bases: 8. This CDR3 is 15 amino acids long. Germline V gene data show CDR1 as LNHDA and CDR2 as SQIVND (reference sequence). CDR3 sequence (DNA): TGTGCCAGTAGATCCGGGACAGGAGGGAATCAGCCCCAGCATTTT. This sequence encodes CASRSGTGGNQPQHF.

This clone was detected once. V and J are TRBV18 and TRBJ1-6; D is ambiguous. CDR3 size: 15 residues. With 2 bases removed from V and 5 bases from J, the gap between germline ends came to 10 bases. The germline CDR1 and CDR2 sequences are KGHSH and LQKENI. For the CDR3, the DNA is TGTGCCAGCTCACCATTCGGTCCGAATAATTCACCCCTCCACTTT. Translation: CASSPFGPNNSPLHF.

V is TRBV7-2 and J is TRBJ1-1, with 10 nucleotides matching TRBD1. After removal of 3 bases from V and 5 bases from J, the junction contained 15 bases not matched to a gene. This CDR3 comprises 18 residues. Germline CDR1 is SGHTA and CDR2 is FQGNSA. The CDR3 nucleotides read TGTGCCAGCAGCTTTCATAGGATTGACAGGGGGCGCAGGACTGAAGCTTTCTTT. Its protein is CASSFHRIDRGRRTEAFF.

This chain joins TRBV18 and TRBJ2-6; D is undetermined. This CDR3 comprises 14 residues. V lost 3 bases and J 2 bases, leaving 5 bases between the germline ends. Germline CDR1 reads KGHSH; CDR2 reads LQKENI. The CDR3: CASSPPTGANVLTF. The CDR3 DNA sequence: TGTGCCAGCTCACCCCCAACTGGGGCCAACGTCCTGACTTTC.

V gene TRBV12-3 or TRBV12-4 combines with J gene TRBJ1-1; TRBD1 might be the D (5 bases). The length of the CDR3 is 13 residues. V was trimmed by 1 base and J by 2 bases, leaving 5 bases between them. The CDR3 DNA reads TGTGCCAGCAGTTTAGGGGGCAACACTGAAGCTTTCTTT. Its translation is CASSLGGNTEAFF.

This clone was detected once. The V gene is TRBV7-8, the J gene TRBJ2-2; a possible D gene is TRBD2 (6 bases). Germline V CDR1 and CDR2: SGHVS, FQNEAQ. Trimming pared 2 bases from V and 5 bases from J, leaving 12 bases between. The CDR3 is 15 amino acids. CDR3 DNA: TGTGCCAGCAGCTTATTAATCCGGGGGACCGGGGAGCTGTTTTTT. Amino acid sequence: CASSLLIRGTGELFF.

CDR3 sequence reads: CASSLTGHYEQYV. CDR3 in DNA: TGTGCCAGCAGCCTCACAGGACACTACGAGCAGTACGTC. The J gene is TRBJ2-7, the V gene TRBV7-9; TRBD1 might be the D (5 bases). The CDR3 length is 13 residues. V shed 5 bases and J shed 3 bases, with 11 bases lying between them. Germline V gene data show CDR1 as SEHNR and CDR2 as FQNEAQ (reference sequence).

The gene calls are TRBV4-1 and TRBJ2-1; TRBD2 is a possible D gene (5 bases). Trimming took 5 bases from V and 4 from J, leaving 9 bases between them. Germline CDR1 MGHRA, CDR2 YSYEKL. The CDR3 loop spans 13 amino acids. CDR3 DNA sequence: TGCGCCAGCAGCTCCCGGGAATACAATGAGCAGTTCTTC. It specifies CASSSREYNEQFF.

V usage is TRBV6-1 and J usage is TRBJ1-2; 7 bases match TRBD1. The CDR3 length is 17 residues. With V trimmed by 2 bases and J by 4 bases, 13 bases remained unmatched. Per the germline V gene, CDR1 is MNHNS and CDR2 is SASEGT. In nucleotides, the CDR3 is TGTGCCAGCAGTGAAAAGGGAACAGGGGCGAGGATCTATGGCTACACCTTC. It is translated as CASSEKGTGARIYGYTF.

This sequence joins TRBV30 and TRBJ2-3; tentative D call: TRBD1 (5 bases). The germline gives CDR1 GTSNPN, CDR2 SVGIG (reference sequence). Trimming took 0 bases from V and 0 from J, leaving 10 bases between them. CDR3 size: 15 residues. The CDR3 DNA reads TGTGCCTGGAGTGTCAGGGCTGGGAGCACAGATACGCAGTATTTT. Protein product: CAWSVRAGSTDTQYF.

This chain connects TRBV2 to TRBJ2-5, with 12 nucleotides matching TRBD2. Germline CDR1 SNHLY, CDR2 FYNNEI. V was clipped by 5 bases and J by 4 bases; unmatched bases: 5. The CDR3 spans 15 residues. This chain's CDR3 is CASSPGTSGRETQYF. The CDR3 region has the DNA TGTGCCAGCAGTCCTGGGACTAGCGGGCGAGAGACCCAGTACTTC. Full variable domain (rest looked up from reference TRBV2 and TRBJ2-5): EPEVTQTPSHQVTQMGQEVILRCVPISNHLYFYWYRQILGQKVEFLVSFYNNEISEKSEIFDDQFSVERPDGSNFTLKIRSTKLEDSAMYFCASSPGTSGRETQYFGPGTRLLVL.

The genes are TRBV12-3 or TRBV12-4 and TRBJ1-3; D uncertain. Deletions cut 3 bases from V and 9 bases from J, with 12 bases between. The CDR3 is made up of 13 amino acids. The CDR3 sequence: CASSFPAPGTIYF. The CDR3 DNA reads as TGTGCCAGCAGTTTTCCCGCGCCAGGCACCATATATTTT.

CDR3 sequence (DNA): TGCAGCGTTATCAGTTTATTCACAGATACGCAGTATTTT. Translated, it gives CSVISLFTDTQYF. The chain uses TRBV29-1 and TRBJ2-3; D ambiguous. Germline CDR1 SQVTM, CDR2 ANQGSEA. Trimming removed 5 bases from V and 2 bases from J, with 11 bases in between. CDR3 length: 13 amino acids.

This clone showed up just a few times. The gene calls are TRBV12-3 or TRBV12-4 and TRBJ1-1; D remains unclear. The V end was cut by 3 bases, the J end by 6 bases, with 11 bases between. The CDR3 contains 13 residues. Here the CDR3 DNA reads TGTGCCAGCAGTTTCGGGGTACGCGCTGAAGCTTTCTTT. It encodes CASSFGVRAEAFF.

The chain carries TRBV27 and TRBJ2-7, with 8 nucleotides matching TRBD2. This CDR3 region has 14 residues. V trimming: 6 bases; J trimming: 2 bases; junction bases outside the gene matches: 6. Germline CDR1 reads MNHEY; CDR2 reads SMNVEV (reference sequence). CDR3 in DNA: TGTGCCAGCAGCAGAGGGACTAGAGCCTACGAGCAGTACTTC. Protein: CASSRGTRAYEQYF.

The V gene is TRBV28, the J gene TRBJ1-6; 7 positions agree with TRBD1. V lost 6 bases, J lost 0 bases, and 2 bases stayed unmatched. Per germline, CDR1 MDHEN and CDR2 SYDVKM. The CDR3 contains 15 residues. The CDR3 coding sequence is TGTGCCAGCAGAAAGGGGGCCTCCTATAATTCACCCCTCCACTTT. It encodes CASRKGASYNSPLHF.

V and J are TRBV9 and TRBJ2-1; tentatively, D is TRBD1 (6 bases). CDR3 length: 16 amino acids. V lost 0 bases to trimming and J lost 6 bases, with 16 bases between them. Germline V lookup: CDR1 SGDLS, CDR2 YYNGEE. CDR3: CASSVATTGRRNEQFF. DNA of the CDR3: TGTGCCAGCAGCGTAGCTACCACAGGGCGGCGCAATGAGCAGTTCTTC.

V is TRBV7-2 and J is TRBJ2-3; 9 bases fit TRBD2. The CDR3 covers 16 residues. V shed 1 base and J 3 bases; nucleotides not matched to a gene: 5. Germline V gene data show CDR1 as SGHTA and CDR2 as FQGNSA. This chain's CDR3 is CASSLGGGRATDTQYF. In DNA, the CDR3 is TGTGCCAGCAGCTTAGGGGGCGGGAGGGCGACAGATACGCAGTATTTT.

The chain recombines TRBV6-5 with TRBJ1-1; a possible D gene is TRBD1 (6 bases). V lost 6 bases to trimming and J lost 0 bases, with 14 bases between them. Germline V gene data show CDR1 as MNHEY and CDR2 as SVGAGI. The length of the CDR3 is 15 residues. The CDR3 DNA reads TGTGCCAGCAGCTATCGGACAGCATTGAACACTGAAGCTTTCTTT. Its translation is CASSYRTALNTEAFF.